This T cell receptor (beta chain) was captured in a study of shared clonotypes between healthy human individuals. Data came from immunoSEQ multiplex PCR; TCRdb stores just in-frame clones and leaves some out. Of 2 million to 2.5 million clones listed, more than 80% were seen once; the top ten hold around 0.4%. CDR1 and CDR2 (germline): SGHTA, FQGNSA. The CDR3 loop spans 15 amino acids. Trimming took off 2 bases at V and 5 bases at J, with 15 bases between the two ends. Sequences were obtained from naive CD4+ T cells from PBMCs. Subset in this sample: CD45RA+ positively selected. The TCR originated in a man in his late teens or twenties in good health. Some clones in this sample may be carry-over from other donors' samples. The chain links TRBV7-2 to TRBJ2-5; a weak D match, TRBD2 (6 bases). This CDR3 reads CASSLSLLARETQYF. The CDR3, as DNA: TGTGCCAGCAGCTTATCCCTACTAGCTCGGGAGACCCAGTACTTC.